This TCR beta chain was obtained from a study of shared clonotypes between healthy human individuals. Healthy and HIV-negative, the adult donors had no recent acute infections or vaccinations. Genomic DNA of each subset was evenly split across several immunoSEQ plates. Using immunoSEQ multiplex PCR, the repertoire was profiled, and TCRdb retains in-frame clones only, with some absent. The sample gives approximately 740,000 clones, over 65% of which show up once; under 2% is in the top ten. The material sequenced was memory CD4+ T cells sorted from blood. As for subset: CD45RA-negative fraction. This TCR was recovered from a woman aged 25 to 39 in good health.

The CDR3 loop is CASSVAPGVTGNTIYF. In DNA form, the CDR3 reads TGTGCCAGCAGCGTAGCCCCTGGGGTGACTGGAAACACCATATATTTT. J is TRBJ1-3 and V is TRBV9; D uncertain. Trimming took off 0 bases at V and 2 bases at J, with 12 bases between the two ends. The CDR3 totals 16 residues. Germline V gives CDR1 SGDLS, CDR2 YYNGEE.